Shown below are 20 T cell receptor beta chains from a single sample sequenced in a study of T cells after posttransplantation cyclophosphamide. Repertoires were generated with immunoSEQ multiplex PCR, while TCRdb's copy carries only in-frame clones and drops some. The sample has about 50,000 clones; 90% to 95% are singletons. Material: PBMCs. These receptors all stem from a woman aged 25-40 years in good health and a related stem cell transplant donor.

This sequence joins TRBV4-3 and TRBJ2-5, with 8 bases lining up with TRBD1. The germline CDR1 and CDR2 sequences are LGHNA and YSLEER. V shed 0 bases and J 4 bases; nucleotides not matched to a gene: 13. The CDR3 contains 18 residues. Here the CDR3 reads CASSQDLLNRGIGETQYF. The CDR3 DNA is TGCGCCAGCAGCCAAGATCTATTGAACAGGGGGATCGGAGAGACCCAGTACTTC.

This sequence joins TRBV4-3 and TRBJ1-6, with no clear D. Germline CDR1 and CDR2: LGHNA and YSLEER. The V end was cut by 4 bases, the J end by 0 bases, with 10 bases between. The CDR3 is 16 amino acids. In nucleotides, the CDR3 is TGCGCCAGCAGCCCCCTGATGAGCTCCTATAATTCACCCCTCCACTTT. Encoded protein: CASSPLMSSYNSPLHF.

This clone was counted once. J is TRBJ2-3 and V is TRBV4-3, with D possibly being TRBD2 (5 bases). The length of the CDR3 is 16 residues. CDR1 is LGHNA and CDR2 is YSLEER in the germline V gene. Trimming pared 1 base from V and 7 bases from J, leaving 18 bases between. The CDR3 DNA follows: TGCGCCAGCAGCCAAGTAGAGGGAGCCCTCCGAAATACGCAGTATTTT. Its translation is CASSQVEGALRNTQYF.

The chain uses TRBV9 and TRBJ2-1; 11 nucleotides match TRBD1. The length of the CDR3 is 14 residues. The V and J ends lost 0 bases and 15 bases, in that order; junction bases with no gene match: 8. Germline lookup yields CDR1 SGDLS and CDR2 YYNGEE. The CDR3 coding sequence is TGTGCCAGCAGCGTAGCGGGGACAGGGGGGGAATGGTTCTTC. It encodes CASSVAGTGGEWFF. Together with reference TRBV9 and TRBJ2-1, the CDR3 gives the full variable domain: DSGVTQTPKHLITATGQRVTLRCSPRSGDLSVYWYQQSLDQGLQFLIQYYNGEERAKGNILERFSAQQFPDLHSELNLSSLELGDSALYFCASSVAGTGGEWFFGPGTRLTVL.

This chain joins TRBV19 and TRBJ2-5; D not resolved. This CDR3 has 14 amino acids. CDR1 and CDR2 from the germline V gene are LNHDA and SQIVND (reference sequence). V lost 1 base and J lost 5, with 11 bases in between. DNA of the CDR3: TGTGCCAGTAGTATAGTGGTCCTCCAGGAGACCCAGTACTTC. This gives the protein CASSIVVLQETQYF.

The rearrangement uses TRBV2 and TRBJ1-5, with 8 bases lining up with TRBD1. Trimming cost V 7 bases and J 3 bases; bases outside gene matches: 8. The V gene's germline CDR1 is SNHLY and CDR2 FYNNEI. CDR3 size: 15 residues. The CDR3 nucleotides read TGTGCCAGCAAGCCCGGGACAGGCTCCAATCAGCCCCAGCATTTT. Its translation: CASKPGTGSNQPQHF.

This chain connects TRBV4-1 to TRBJ1-3, with TRBD1 matching 8 bases. CDR1 MGHRA and CDR2 YSYEKL come from the germline V gene. Trimming cost V 4 bases and J 0 bases; bases outside gene matches: 5. This CDR3 is 16 amino acids long. CDR3 DNA: TGCGCCAGCAGCCTTCTAGACAGGGGCTCTGGAAACACCATATATTTT. This codes for CASSLLDRGSGNTIYF.

The chain carries TRBV23-1 and TRBJ1-2, with TRBD1 identical over 7 bases. TRBV23-1 is assigned to the ORF class and has an uncertain function. V lost 0 bases to trimming and J lost 2 bases; unmatched junction nucleotides: 9. The length of the CDR3 is 17 residues. As DNA, the CDR3 is TGCGCCAGCAGTCAATCCCAGACACCGGGACAGAACTATGGCTACACCTTC. Protein: CASSQSQTPGQNYGYTF.

The chain recombines TRBV19 with TRBJ2-3; 8 bases fit TRBD2. J lost 0 bases, V lost 5 bases, and 7 bases had no gene match. The CDR3 spans 16 residues. The germline gives CDR1 LNHDA, CDR2 SQIVND (reference sequence). The CDR3 nucleotides are TGTGCCAGTAGTCCGGGGGGGGAACCTAGCACAGATACGCAGTATTTT. It codes for CASSPGGEPSTDTQYF. The complete variable domain, with remaining parts taken from reference TRBV19 and TRBJ2-3, reads DGGITQSPKYLFRKEGQNVTLSCEQNLNHDAMYWYRQDPGQGLRLIYYSQIVNDFQKGDIAEGYSVSREKKESFPLTVTSAQKNPTAFYLCASSPGGEPSTDTQYFGPGTRLTVL.

CDR3 in amino acids: CASRRAGDEKLFF. The CDR3, as DNA: TGTGCCAGTCGGCGGGCAGGGGATGAAAAACTGTTTTTT. The rearrangement uses TRBV7-8 and TRBJ1-4; perhaps TRBD1 as D (6 bases). Per germline, CDR1 SGHVS and CDR2 FQNEAQ. V lost 9 bases to trimming and J lost 6 bases, with 14 bases between them. This CDR3 has 13 amino acids. Combining the CDR3 with reference TRBV7-8 and TRBJ1-4 gives the whole variable domain GAGVSQSPRYKVAKRGQDVALRCDPISGHVSLFWYQQALGQGPEFLTYFQNEAQLDKSGLPSDRFFAERPEGSVSTLKIQRTQQEDSAVYLCASRRAGDEKLFFGSGTQLSVL.

The J gene is TRBJ2-5, the V gene TRBV5-6; 7 positions agree with TRBD1. Germline assignment: CDR1 SGHDT and CDR2 YYEEEE. The CDR3 has 14 residues. V trimming: 0 bases; J trimming: 5 bases; junction bases outside the gene matches: 4. CDR3 in DNA: TGTGCCAGCAGCTTGGCAGGGGGTTGGGAGACCCAGTACTTC. It specifies CASSLAGGWETQYF.

There are many counts of this clone. The sample carries other DNA sequences with the same CDR3. The chain combines TRBV7-9 with TRBJ1-1; unclear D gene. The CDR3 has 13 residues. CDR1 SEHNR and CDR2 FQNEAQ come from the germline V gene (reference sequence). V was trimmed by 2 bases and J by 2 bases, leaving 6 bases between them. The CDR3 spells CASSLFSNTEAFF. The CDR3 DNA sequence: TGTGCCAGCAGCTTATTTTCTAACACTGAAGCTTTCTTT.

The chain couples TRBV5-4 to TRBJ1-1; the match to TRBD1 covers 10 bases. Germline V gene data show CDR1 as SGHNT and CDR2 as YYREEE (reference sequence). The J segment lost 4 bases and the V segment lost 4 bases, leaving 1 base of the junction unmatched. The CDR3 runs 13 residues. CDR3 loop: CASSRTGGTEAFF. CDR3 coding DNA: TGTGCCAGCAGCAGGACAGGGGGCACTGAAGCTTTCTTT.

This clone was seen just once. One end of the junction does not line up with germline, which may come from a read error. The chain uses TRBV2 and TRBJ1-1, with 9 bases lining up with TRBD1. Germline loops: CDR1 SNHLY, CDR2 FYNNEI. This CDR3 has 17 amino acids. CDR3: CASSEVRTGAVNTGAFF. The CDR3 DNA follows: TGTGCCAGCAGTGAAGTCCGGACAGGGGCTGTGAACACTGGAGCTTTCTTT. Looking up the rest from reference TRBV2 and TRBJ1-1 gives the full variable domain: EPEVTQTPSHQVTQMGQEVILRCVPISNHLYFYWYRQILGQKVEFLVSFYNNEISEKSEIFDDQFSVERPDGSNFTLKIRSTKLEDSAMYFCASSEVRTGAVNTGAFFGQGTRLTVV.

CDR3 in amino acids: CASSVRAYNQPQHF. In DNA, the CDR3 is TGTGCCAGTAGTGTCAGGGCATACAATCAGCCCCAGCATTTT. The chain couples TRBV19 to TRBJ1-5; a possible D gene is TRBD1 (5 bases). V lost 5 bases and J lost 3, with 11 bases in between. The CDR3 consists of 14 residues. Germline V gene lookup returns CDR1 LNHDA and CDR2 SQIVND (reference sequence).

The chain carries TRBV5-6 and TRBJ1-2, with D tentatively TRBD1 (5 bases). The germline CDR1 and CDR2 sequences are SGHDT and YYEEEE. With 3 bases removed from V and 4 bases from J, the gap between germline ends came to 10 bases. The CDR3 sequence is 13 residues long. Here the CDR3 reads CASSSGTLYGYTF. CDR3 nucleotides: TGTGCCAGCAGCTCTGGGACTCTCTATGGCTACACCTTC.

The J gene is TRBJ1-1, the V gene TRBV7-8, with D possibly matching TRBD1 (5 bases). The V and J ends lost 5 bases and 0 bases respectively, with 13 bases between them. Germline V gene lookup returns CDR1 SGHVS and CDR2 FQNEAQ. This CDR3 has 15 residues. CDR3 sequence: CASSPGDRMNTEAFF. CDR3 nucleotides: TGTGCCAGCAGCCCCGGCGACAGAATGAACACTGAAGCTTTCTTT. Full variable domain (remainder filled in from reference TRBV7-8 and TRBJ1-1): GAGVSQSPRYKVAKRGQDVALRCDPISGHVSLFWYQQALGQGPEFLTYFQNEAQLDKSGLPSDRFFAERPEGSVSTLKIQRTQQEDSAVYLCASSPGDRMNTEAFFGQGTRLTVV.

The rearrangement joins TRBV7-2 to TRBJ2-1, with 9 nucleotides matching TRBD2. This CDR3 region has 15 residues. Germline CDR1 SGHTA, CDR2 FQGNSA. The V gene end was trimmed by 1 base and the J gene end by 2 bases; junction bases not matched to a gene: 0. The CDR3 DNA is TGTGCCAGCAGCTTAGGCGGGGGGGCCTACAATGAGCAGTTCTTC. Protein sequence: CASSLGGGAYNEQFF.

This clone was detected once. This chain uses TRBV4-3 with TRBJ2-3; 15 positions match TRBD2. Per the germline V gene, CDR1 is LGHNA and CDR2 is YSLEER. The CDR3 consists of 17 residues. With V trimmed by 2 bases and J by 7 bases, 7 bases remained unmatched. In DNA, the CDR3 is TGCGCCAGCAGCCAACTCGGACTAGCGGGGGGGCCGTATACGCAGTATTTT. Translating it yields CASSQLGLAGGPYTQYF.

CDR3 nucleotide sequence: TGTGCCAGCAGCCCTAGCGGGGGGGCCGCAGAGACCCAGTACTTC. Residues: CASSPSGGAAETQYF. The chain combines TRBV11-3 with TRBJ2-5; 12 nucleotides agree with TRBD2. CDR1 is SGHNT and CDR2 is YENEEA in the germline V gene. V was clipped by 5 bases and J by 4 bases; unmatched bases: 5. The CDR3 is 15 amino acids.